The 16 T cell receptor beta chains in this list originate from one sample, sequenced in a study of blood T cell repertoires in COVID-19. Measured with immunoSEQ multiplex PCR; TCRdb has only the in-frame clones, and not every one. In the table there are over 150,000 clones, 65% to 90% of which are singletons. Material for sequencing was PBMCs or T cells enriched from blood (not recorded which). These receptors all stem from a man in his forties who had recovered from COVID-19.

This rearrangement joins TRBV4-3 to TRBJ2-7; 9 bases map to TRBD1. In germline, CDR1 is LGHNA, CDR2 YSLEER. The J segment lost 3 bases and the V segment lost 0 bases, leaving 12 bases of the junction unmatched. The CDR3 is made up of 18 amino acids. The CDR3, as DNA: TGCGCCAGCAGCCAAGATCCCCCTCCGGGACAGGGCAGCTACGAGCAGTACTTC. This translates into CASSQDPPPGQGSYEQYF.

The chain has TRBV29-1 and TRBJ2-2, with D tentatively TRBD2 (6 bases). Germline CDR1 reads SQVTM; CDR2 reads ANQGSEA. Trimming stripped 8 bases from V and 3 bases from J, with 22 bases between. This CDR3 has 16 residues. CDR3: CSTPGLAGSDTGELFF. The CDR3 nucleotides are TGCAGCACCCCTGGCTTGGCCGGGAGCGACACCGGGGAGCTGTTTTTT.

The chain joins TRBV2 to TRBJ1-2; 10 bases fit TRBD1. The J segment lost 5 bases and the V segment lost 5 bases, leaving 5 bases of the junction unmatched. Per germline, CDR1 SNHLY and CDR2 FYNNEI. The CDR3 is 14 amino acids. CDR3 bases: TGTGCCAGCAGTCCCCAGGACAGGGGGTATGGCTACACCTTC. It encodes CASSPQDRGYGYTF.

The rearrangement joins TRBV1 to TRBJ2-1; the table calls TRBD2, which could not be checked here. TRBV1 is marked as a pseudogene. The CDR3 length is 13 residues. The CDR3 sequence is CTSTPGSASEQFF. The DNA of the CDR3 is TGCACCAGCACCCCCGGGAGTGCTTCTGAGCAGTTCTTC.

The chain combines TRBV6-2 or TRBV6-3 with TRBJ2-1, with 8 bases that match TRBD2. J lost 3 bases, V lost 5 bases, and 6 bases had no gene match. The CDR3 is made up of 15 amino acids. Germline V CDR1 and CDR2: MNHEY, SVGEGT. CDR3 DNA: TGTGCCAGCAGTCTTATAGCGGGACTCTACAATGAGCAGTTCTTC. It specifies CASSLIAGLYNEQFF.

The J gene is TRBJ2-1, the V gene TRBV29-1; 14 bases match TRBD2. Losses at the gene ends were 6 bases for V and 6 bases for J; bases not matched to a gene: 7. Germline values: CDR1 SQVTM, CDR2 ANQGSEA. There are 15 residues in the CDR3. CDR3 DNA sequence: TGCAGCGTGGGGACTAGCGGGAGTTGGGGCAATGAGCAGTTCTTC. This encodes CSVGTSGSWGNEQFF.

This chain joins TRBV24-1 and TRBJ1-5; D not certain. Germline loops: CDR1 KGHDR, CDR2 SFDVKD. The CDR3 runs to 14 residues. V shed 6 bases and J shed 0 bases, with 8 bases lying between them. The DNA for the CDR3 is TGTGCCACCAGTACGGGGTTTAGCAATCAGCCCCAGCATTTT. Translated: CATSTGFSNQPQHF.

V usage is TRBV27 and J usage is TRBJ1-2; TRBD1 agrees at 8 bases. Trimming at V came to 5 bases and at J to 5 bases, leaving 13 bases not matched to a gene. This CDR3 is built from 16 residues. Germline V gene sequence: CDR1 MNHEY, CDR2 SMNVEV (reference sequence). The CDR3 nucleotides are TGTGCCAGCAGTGCGACAGGGGCCCCTCCCCTATATGGCTACACCTTC. This gives the protein CASSATGAPPLYGYTF.

V and J are TRBV9 and TRBJ1-2, with D tentatively TRBD1 (5 bases). CDR1 and CDR2 from the germline V gene are SGDLS and YYNGEE. V lost 0 bases to trimming and J lost 5 bases, with 8 bases between them. The CDR3 sequence is 13 residues long. The CDR3 DNA sequence: TGTGCCAGCAGCGTAGCTGGGGGGTATGGCTACACCTTC. Protein sequence: CASSVAGGYGYTF.

J is TRBJ2-5 and V is TRBV7-9; D might be TRBD1 (5 bases). V was cut by 3 bases and J by 5 bases, with 13 bases left in between. Germline V gene sequence: CDR1 SEHNR, CDR2 FQNEAQ (reference sequence). The CDR3 runs 14 residues. CDR3 sequence: CASSLQQVVETQYF. As DNA, the CDR3 is TGTGCCAGCAGCTTGCAACAGGTAGTGGAGACCCAGTACTTC. Complete variable domain (other parts from reference TRBV7-9 and TRBJ2-5): DTGVSQNPRHKITKRGQNVTFRCDPISEHNRLYWYRQTLGQGPEFLTYFQNEAQLEKSRLLSDRFSAERPKGSFSTLEIQRTEQGDSAMYLCASSLQQVVETQYFGPGTRLLVL.

This clone was seen once. For the CDR3, the DNA is TGTGCCAGCTTACCGGGACAGGATAGCTCCTATAATTCACCCCTCCACTTT. This translates into CASLPGQDSSYNSPLHF. The chain recombines TRBV2 with TRBJ1-6; 8 bases line up with TRBD1. V dropped 8 bases and J dropped 0; count of bases not matched to a gene: 9. The CDR3 extends over 17 amino acids. Per the germline V gene, CDR1 is SNHLY and CDR2 is FYNNEI. Together with reference TRBV2 and TRBJ1-6, the CDR3 gives the full variable domain: EPEVTQTPSHQVTQMGQEVILRCVPISNHLYFYWYRQILGQKVEFLVSFYNNEISEKSEIFDDQFSVERPDGSNFTLKIRSTKLEDSAMYFCASLPGQDSSYNSPLHFGNGTRLTVT.

The V and J genes are TRBV5-8 and TRBJ1-1, with 7 bases that match TRBD1. Germline V gene sequence: CDR1 SGHTS, CDR2 YDEGEE. The J segment lost 4 bases and the V segment lost 4 bases, leaving 10 bases of the junction unmatched. This CDR3 region has 15 residues. The CDR3 protein is CASSPFGQGGTEAFF. CDR3 coding DNA: TGTGCCAGCAGCCCCTTCGGGCAGGGGGGCACTGAAGCTTTCTTT.

The chain is built from TRBV5-4 and TRBJ2-3; possible D gene TRBD2, 6 bases. Trimming shortened V by 6 bases and J by 2 bases, and 19 bases separated the two germline ends. This CDR3 comprises 16 residues. Germline V gene lookup returns CDR1 SGHNT and CDR2 YYREEE (reference sequence). CDR3: CASTPIPGLNTDTQYF. CDR3 nucleotide sequence: TGTGCCAGCACCCCTATACCGGGACTGAACACAGATACGCAGTATTTT.

V and J are TRBV11-3 and TRBJ2-1, with TRBD2 matching over 7 bases. The CDR3 contains 17 residues. The trim removed 3 bases at V and 2 bases at J, leaving 10 bases unmatched. The germline V gene has CDR1 SGHNT and CDR2 YENEEA. The CDR3 sequence is CASSFGGGLSPYNEQFF. CDR3 sequence (DNA): TGTGCCAGCAGCTTTGGGGGGGGACTCTCCCCCTACAATGAGCAGTTCTTC.

This clone is a singleton in its sample. The V and J genes are TRBV27 and TRBJ2-7, with TRBD1 matching 7 bases. After removal of 5 bases from V and 4 bases from J, the junction contained 8 bases not matched to a gene. The CDR3 is 14 amino acids. CDR1 is MNHEY and CDR2 is SMNVEV in the germline V gene (reference sequence). Here the CDR3 reads CASSPDRVVYEQYF. In DNA, the CDR3 is TGTGCCAGCAGTCCCGACAGGGTGGTGTACGAGCAGTACTTC.

The rearrangement links TRBV5-5 to TRBJ2-2; 10 bases line up with TRBD2. The CDR3 sequence is 16 residues long. The V and J ends lost 4 bases and 7 bases, in that order; junction bases with no gene match: 10. Germline V gives CDR1 SGHKS, CDR2 YYEKEE (reference sequence). The CDR3 coding sequence is TGTGCCAGCAGCACCTTAGCGGGAGGAGATGGCGGGGAGCTGTTTTTT. Translation gives CASSTLAGGDGGELFF.